A selection of T cell receptor beta chains follows, all from one sample in a study of T cell repertoires in cytomegalovirus infection. TCRdb called the reads again in MiXCR, with one record for every CDR3 protein. The sample yields about 680,000 distinct CDR3 sequences, about 24% seen once. Sequenced sample: CD8+ T cells from PBMCs. All receptors derive from a human donor in good health (CMV status not recorded). Some clones in this sample may be carry-over from other donors' samples. CDR3s include the opening cysteine and the closing phenylalanine or tryptophan. D genes are given only for firm matches.

>TRBV3-1|.|TRBJ1-1
CASSQENPEEAFF
>TRBV29-1|TRBD2|TRBJ2-1
CTGVAGGPYNEQFF
>TRBV7-6|TRBD1|TRBJ2-3
CASSLGQGATDTQYF
>TRBV19|TRBD2|TRBJ2-1
CASSNWAGGDEQFF
>TRBV6-5|.|TRBJ1-1
CASSASGSTEAFF
>TRBV7-9|TRBD1|TRBJ2-7
CASSFQTGWGYDEQYF
>TRBV6-5|.|TRBJ2-2
CASSYLTGRYANTGELFF
>TRBV6-2/TRBV6-3|.|TRBJ2-1
CASSYLGVRDNEQFF
>TRBV20-1|.|TRBJ1-1
CSARDVRYRENTEAFF
>TRBV29-1|.|TRBJ2-6
CSAEQQGSGANVLTF
>TRBV7-2|.|TRBJ2-3
CASSFSSGADTQYF
>TRBV10-3|.|TRBJ2-2
CAINSRGPTGELFF
>TRBV7-6|TRBD2|TRBJ2-5
CASSPLERGGETQYF
>TRBV10-2|TRBD2|TRBJ2-1
CASSEGGGGLYNEQFF
>TRBV7-6|.|TRBJ2-5
CASSKRAVQETQYF
>TRBV28|TRBD1|TRBJ2-4
CASSLGQGRGKDIQYF